The clone carrying this TCR beta chain has only one observation. The antigen is not known. Germline is not matched at one junction end, which may reflect a read error. The PCR made use of 60 Vbeta and 13 Jbeta primers. The assay was immunoSEQ multiplex PCR, and TCRdb's table has in-frame clones only and misses some. The repertoire holds about 150,000 clones, less than 80% seen once, with around 7% in the top ten. These data originate in a study of cytomegalovirus exposure and HLA in healthy donors. Broader study findings: Differences between HLA loci emerged in a later analysis of TCR association rates, with DRB1 most and HLA-C fewest. One variant, a missense change in DCLRE1C, was linked in a later analysis to TCR beta V- and J-gene trimming. Most TCR sequences showed up rarely, but some public TCRs showed up in many donors. Certain indistinguishable V segments, among them TRBV6-2 and TRBV6-3, were excluded.

The CDR3 loop spans 15 amino acids. Per the germline V gene, CDR1 is SEHNR and CDR2 is FQNEAQ (reference sequence). The receptor's source is a man aged 40-49 years in good health and CMV-seropositive. Sequencing was carried out using PBMCs. The chain is built from TRBV7-9 and TRBJ2-2, with 7 bases aligning to TRBD1. The DNA for the CDR3 is TGTTCCAGCAGCTTAGAGGGGGCTCGGACCGGGGAGCTGTTTTTT. Protein product: CSSSLEGARTGELFF.